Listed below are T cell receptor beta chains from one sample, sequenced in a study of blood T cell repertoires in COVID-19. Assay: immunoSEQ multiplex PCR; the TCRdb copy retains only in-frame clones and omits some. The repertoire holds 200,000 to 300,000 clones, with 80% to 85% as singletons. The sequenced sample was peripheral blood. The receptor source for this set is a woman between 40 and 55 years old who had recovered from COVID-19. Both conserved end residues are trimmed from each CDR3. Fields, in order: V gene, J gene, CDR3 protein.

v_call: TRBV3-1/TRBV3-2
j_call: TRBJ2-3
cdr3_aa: ASSHGGKVLTTDTQY

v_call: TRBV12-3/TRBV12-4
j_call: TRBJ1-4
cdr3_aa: ASSQGLRQKLF

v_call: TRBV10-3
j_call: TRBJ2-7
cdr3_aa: AISQGLFTANSYEQY

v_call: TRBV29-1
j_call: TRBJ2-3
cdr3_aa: SVDRGITDTQY

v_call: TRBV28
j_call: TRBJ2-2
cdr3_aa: ASSPPGLVNTGELF

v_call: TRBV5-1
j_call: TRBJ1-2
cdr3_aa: ASSPGGGDYGYT

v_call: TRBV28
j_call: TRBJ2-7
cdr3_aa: ASSLRGGPTYEQY

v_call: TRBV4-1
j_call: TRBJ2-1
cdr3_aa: ASSQRTSGGRNNEQF

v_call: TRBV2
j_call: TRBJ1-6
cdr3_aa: ASSEAGTGNNSPLH

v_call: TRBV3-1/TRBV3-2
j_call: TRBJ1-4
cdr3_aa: ASSERRFGNEKLF

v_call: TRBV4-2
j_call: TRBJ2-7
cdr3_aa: ASSQERTGEYEQY

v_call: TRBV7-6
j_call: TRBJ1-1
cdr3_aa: ASSRTGGWSEAF

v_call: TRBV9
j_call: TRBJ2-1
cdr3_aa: ASGTGGPYNEQF

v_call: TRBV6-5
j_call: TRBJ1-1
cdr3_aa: ASSPGGLGTEAF

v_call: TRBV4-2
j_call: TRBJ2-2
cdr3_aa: ASSRLSGGADTGELF

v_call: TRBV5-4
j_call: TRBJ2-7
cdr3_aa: ASSPGLAGGYEQY

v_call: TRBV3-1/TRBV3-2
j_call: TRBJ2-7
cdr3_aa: ASSSTGMVFDEQY

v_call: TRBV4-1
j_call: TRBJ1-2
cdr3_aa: ASSQVRRNYGYT

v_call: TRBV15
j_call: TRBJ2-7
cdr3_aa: ATSRLAGVSYEQY

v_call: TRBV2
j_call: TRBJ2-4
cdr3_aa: ASSSGGTTKNIQY

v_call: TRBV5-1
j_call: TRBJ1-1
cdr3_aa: ASSLDGAGYTEAF

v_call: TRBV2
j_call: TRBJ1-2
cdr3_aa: ASRSAEDRGYGYT

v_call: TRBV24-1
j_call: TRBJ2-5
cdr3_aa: ATSDRQGYEETQY

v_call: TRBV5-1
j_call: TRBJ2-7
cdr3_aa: ASSPPSSGGALGEQY

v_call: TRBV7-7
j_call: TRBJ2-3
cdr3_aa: ASSSGLAGTDTQY

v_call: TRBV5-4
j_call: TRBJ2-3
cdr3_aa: ASSYGLAGVTTDTQY

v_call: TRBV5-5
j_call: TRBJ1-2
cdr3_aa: ASTPGGGGHNYGYT

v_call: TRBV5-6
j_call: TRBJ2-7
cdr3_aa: ASSLGRGRTYEQY

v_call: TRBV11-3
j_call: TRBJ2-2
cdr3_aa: ASSLEAGGAGGELF

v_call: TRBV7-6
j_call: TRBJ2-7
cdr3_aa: ASSLDRDRGIYEQY

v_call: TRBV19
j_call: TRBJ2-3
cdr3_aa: ASTGTGRTDTQY